This T cell receptor (beta chain) was sequenced in a study of blood T cell repertoires in COVID-19. Whole-study context: The United States, Italy and Spain were the sources of the acute and convalescent COVID-19 samples.

Germline V gene lookup returns CDR1 LGHDT and CDR2 YNNKEL (reference sequence). This CDR3 has 14 residues. V lost 4 bases and J lost 3; bases outside the gene matches: 5. Seattle's enrolled individuals joined amid active infection and were then monitored longitudinally. Original processing notes: How many nucleated cells were present was estimated from reference gene primer amplification. TCRdb's table, derived via immunoSEQ multiplex PCR, lists solely in-frame clones and lacks some. Clone size and V and J calls were adopted from that table, with D and trimming inferred from the DNA. The sample lists more than 300,000 clones; about 91% were seen once.

V and J are TRBV3-1 (or the pseudogene TRBV3-2) and TRBJ1-2; TRBD1 agrees at 7 bases. The TCR was taken from a woman aged 30 to 39 with COVID-19, enrolled during active disease. Sequencing was carried out using peripheral blood. The CDR3 sequence: CASSRTGGDYGYTF. Written as DNA, the CDR3 is TGTGCCAGCAGCCGGACAGGAGGGGACTATGGCTACACCTTC.